These T cell receptor beta chains were read from a single sample in a study of blood T cell repertoires in COVID-19. Sequenced by immunoSEQ multiplex PCR; TCRdb stores in-frame clones only, minus some. The sample has about 110,000 clones, approximately 85% seen once. The material sequenced was peripheral blood. These receptors originate from a woman in her fifties or sixties with COVID-19, enrolled during active disease. Both conserved end residues are part of each CDR3. A D gene is named only where the DNA matches it firmly.

V	J	D	CDR3
TRBV6-4	TRBJ2-3	NA	CASSGEGGTQYF
TRBV5-8	TRBJ1-1	TRBD1	CASSIRTGLTAAFF
TRBV7-9	TRBJ1-6	TRBD1	CASSRDRANSPLHF
TRBV10-3	TRBJ2-2	TRBD1	CAISEQTGGNTGELFF
TRBV5-1	TRBJ2-7	NA	CASSLSGNGEQYF
TRBV5-1	TRBJ2-1	NA	CASSVGQRQRLNEQFF
TRBV2	TRBJ1-1	TRBD1	CASSRQGAEKRTEAFF
TRBV27	TRBJ1-5	NA	CASSSQGLVQPQHF
TRBV7-9	TRBJ1-1	NA	CASSLATVPEAFF
TRBV19	TRBJ1-1	TRBD1	CASNRDRYYTEAFF
TRBV6-2/TRBV6-3	TRBJ2-1	NA	CASSQLARLTTSSYNEQFF
TRBV7-6	TRBJ1-2	NA	CASSLGRTPFFWYGYTF
TRBV2	TRBJ2-3	TRBD2	CASSERHGGGVVTQYF
TRBV19	TRBJ1-2	NA	CASSPRYGYTF
TRBV19	TRBJ2-7	TRBD2	CASSIAQRGESREQYF
TRBV5-1	TRBJ2-7	TRBD1	CASSFPDRDELYF
TRBV6-5	TRBJ1-1	NA	CASRRLIPTEAFF
TRBV18	TRBJ2-2	NA	CASSLGGPLNTGELFF
TRBV7-9	TRBJ2-3	TRBD1	CASTPRDRGPGVPDTQYF
TRBV3-1/TRBV3-2	TRBJ1-5	TRBD1	CASSPGTGESNQPQHF
TRBV6-6	TRBJ2-3	TRBD1	CASSRLGQGATDTQYF
TRBV4-1	TRBJ1-2	TRBD1	CASSQDEGGAAGYTF
TRBV24-1	TRBJ2-2	TRBD1	CATSLSPSDRYTGELFF
TRBV5-1	TRBJ1-1	NA	CASSLVGARDTEAFF
TRBV6-5	TRBJ1-2	TRBD1	CASRAGGTYGYTF
TRBV11-2	TRBJ1-4	NA	CASSPGGQLRGLFF
TRBV19	TRBJ2-3	TRBD2	CASRPGTSGGHDTQYF
TRBV4-1	TRBJ2-7	TRBD2	CASSPRLAGVGEQYF
TRBV5-1	TRBJ2-7	TRBD2	CASSLTSGGYEQYF
TRBV10-3	TRBJ2-4	NA	CAISVDLAGIQYF
TRBV19	TRBJ1-2	TRBD1	CASSTLGRGQGYTF
TRBV19	TRBJ2-3	TRBD2	CASSMVLAGVIADTQYF
TRBV10-1	TRBJ1-2	NA	CASCQVSNYGYTF
TRBV4-1	TRBJ2-5	TRBD2	CASSQRLAGAQETQYF
TRBV4-2	TRBJ1-2	NA	CASSQRREGNGYTF
TRBV15	TRBJ1-2	NA	CATSRDGRGYYGYTF
TRBV6-6	TRBJ1-2	TRBD1	CASTGTGGDPRYGYTF
TRBV24-1	TRBJ1-2	TRBD1	CATSSTPGQGGDSYTF
TRBV20-1	TRBJ2-1	TRBD2	CSASILAIDNEQFF